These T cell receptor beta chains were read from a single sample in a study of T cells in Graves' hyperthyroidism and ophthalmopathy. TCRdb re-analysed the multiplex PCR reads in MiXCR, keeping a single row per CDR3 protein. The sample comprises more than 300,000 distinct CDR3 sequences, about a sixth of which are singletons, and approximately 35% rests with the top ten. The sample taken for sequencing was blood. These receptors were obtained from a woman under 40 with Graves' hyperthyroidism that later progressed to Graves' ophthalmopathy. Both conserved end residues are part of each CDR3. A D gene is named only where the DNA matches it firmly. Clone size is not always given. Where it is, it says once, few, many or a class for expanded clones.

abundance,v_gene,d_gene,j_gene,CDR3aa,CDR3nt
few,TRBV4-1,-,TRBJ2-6,CASSQDGWGRAGANVLTF,TGCGCCAGCAGCCAAGATGGGTGGGGGCGGGCTGGGGCCAACGTCCTGACTTTC
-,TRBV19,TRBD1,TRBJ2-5,CASSEWAIDRGQETQYF,TGTGCCAGTAGTGAATGGGCCATTGACAGGGGGCAAGAGACCCAGTACTTC
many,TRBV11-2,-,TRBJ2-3,CASRRLRGRSTDTQYF,TGTGCCAGCAGGCGTCTGCGGGGGCGCAGCACAGATACGCAGTATTTT
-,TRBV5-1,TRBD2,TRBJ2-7,CASRIGTGGPYEQYF,TGCGCCAGCAGGATTGGCACGGGAGGGCCCTACGAGCAGTACTTC
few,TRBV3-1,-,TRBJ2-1,CASSQSSEEQSF,TGTGCCAGCAGCCAATCTAGTGAGGAGCAGTCCTTC
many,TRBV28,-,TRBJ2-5,CASSYLVVGQGQETQYF,TGTGCCAGCAGTTACCTCGTCGTCGGCCAGGGCCAAGAGACCCAGTACTTC
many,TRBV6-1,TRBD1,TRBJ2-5,CASSPGTVETQYF,TGTGCCAGCAGTCCGGGGACAGTTGAGACCCAGTACTTC
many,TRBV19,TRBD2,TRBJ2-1,CASSIEAGGPNEQFF,TGTGCCAGTAGTATCGAAGCGGGAGGGCCCAATGAGCAGTTCTTC
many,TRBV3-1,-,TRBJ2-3,CASSQEERWRTTNISSTDTQYF,TGTGCCAGCAGCCAAGAGGAACGGTGGAGGACCACAAACATTTCTAGCACAGATACGCAGTATTTT
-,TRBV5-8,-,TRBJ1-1,CASSFRGGVEAFF,TGTGCCAGCAGCTTCAGGGGCGGCGTTGAAGCTTTCTTT
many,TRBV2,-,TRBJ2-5,CASSASLRPQETQYF,TGTGCCAGCAGTGCTTCGCTCCGCCCGCAAGAGACCCAGTACTTC
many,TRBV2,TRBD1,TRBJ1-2,CASTGTGGEGYTF,TGTGCCAGCACTGGGACAGGGGGCGAGGGCTACACCTTC
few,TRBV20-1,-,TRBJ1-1,CSATTKTEAFF,TGCAGTGCCACGACAAAGACTGAAGCTTTCTTT
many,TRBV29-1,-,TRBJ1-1,CSGTVGTEAFF,TGCAGCGGGACAGTCGGCACTGAAGCTTTCTTT
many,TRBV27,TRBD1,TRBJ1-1,CASRRGQMNTEAFF,TGTGCCAGCAGGAGGGGACAGATGAACACTGAAGCTTTCTTT
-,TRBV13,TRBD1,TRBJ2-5,CASSSTGQGAGETQYF,TGTGCCAGCAGCTCAACTGGACAGGGGGCAGGTGAGACCCAGTACTTC
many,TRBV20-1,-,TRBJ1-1,CSAPHGAAGTLTNTEAFF,TGCAGTGCTCCACATGGGGCGGCAGGGACCCTTACTAACACTGAAGCTTTCTTT
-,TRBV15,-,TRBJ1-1,CATSRGAWVGGEAFF,TGTGCCACCAGCAGAGGAGCCTGGGTGGGGGGAGAAGCTTTCTTT
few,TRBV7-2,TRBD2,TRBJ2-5,CASSHFPGLAGGLLETQYF,TGTGCCAGCAGCCATTTTCCGGGACTAGCGGGAGGCCTACTGGAGACCCAGTACTTC
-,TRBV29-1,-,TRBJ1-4,CSVEQQGPGKLFF,TGCAGCGTTGAGCAACAGGGTCCGGGAAAACTGTTTTTT
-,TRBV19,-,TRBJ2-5,CASSMEEETQYF,TGTGCCAGTAGTATGGAGGAAGAGACCCAGTACTTC
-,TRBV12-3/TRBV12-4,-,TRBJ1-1,CASSLVGYNTEAFF,TGTGCCAGCAGTTTGGTGGGGTATAACACTGAAGCTTTCTTT
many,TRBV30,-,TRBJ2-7,CALRDARQGFSSYEQYF,TGTGCCCTGCGAGACGCCAGACAAGGCTTCAGCTCCTACGAGCAGTACTTC
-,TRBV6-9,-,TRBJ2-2,CASSYGGTGSGELFF,TGTGCCAGCAGTTACGGAGGAACAGGGTCCGGGGAGCTGTTTTTT
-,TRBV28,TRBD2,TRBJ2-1,CASSFFVWASGGVGEPGINEQFF,TGTGCCAGCAGTTTTTTCGTTTGGGCTAGCGGGGGGGTAGGTGAACCTGGTATCAATGAGCAGTTCTTC
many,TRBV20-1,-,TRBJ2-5,CSATDSHVETQYF,TGCAGTGCTACGGACTCCCATGTGGAGACCCAGTACTTC
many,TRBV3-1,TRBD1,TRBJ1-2,CASSHSGGRPYGYTF,TGTGCCAGCAGCCATTCAGGGGGCCGGCCCTATGGCTACACCTTC
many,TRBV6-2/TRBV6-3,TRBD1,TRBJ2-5,CASSDPGGQETQYF,TGTGCCAGCAGCGACCCAGGGGGACAAGAGACCCAGTACTTC